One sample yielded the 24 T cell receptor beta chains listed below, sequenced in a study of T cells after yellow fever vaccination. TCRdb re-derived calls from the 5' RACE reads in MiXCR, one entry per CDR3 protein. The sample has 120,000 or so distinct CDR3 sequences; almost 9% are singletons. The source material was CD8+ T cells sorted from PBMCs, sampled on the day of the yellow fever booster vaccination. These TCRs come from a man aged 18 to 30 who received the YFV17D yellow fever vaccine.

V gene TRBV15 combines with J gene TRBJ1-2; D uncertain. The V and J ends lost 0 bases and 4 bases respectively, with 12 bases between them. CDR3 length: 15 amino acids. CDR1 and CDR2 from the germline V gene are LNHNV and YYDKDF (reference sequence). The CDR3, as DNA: TGTGCCACCAGCAGAGATAAAGGTGTTGGCTATGGCTACACCTTC. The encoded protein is CATSRDKGVGYGYTF.

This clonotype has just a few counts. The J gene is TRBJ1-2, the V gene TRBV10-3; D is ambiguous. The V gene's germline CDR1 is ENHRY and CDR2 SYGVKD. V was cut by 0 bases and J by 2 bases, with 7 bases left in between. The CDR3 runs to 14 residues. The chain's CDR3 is CAISESGENYGYTF. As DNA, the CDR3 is TGTGCCATCAGTGAGTCCGGAGAAAACTATGGCTACACCTTC.

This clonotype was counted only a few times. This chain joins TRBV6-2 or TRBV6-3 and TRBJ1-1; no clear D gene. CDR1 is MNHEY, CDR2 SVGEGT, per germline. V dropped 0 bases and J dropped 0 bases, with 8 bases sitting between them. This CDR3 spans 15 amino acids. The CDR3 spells CASSYSGGLNTEAFF. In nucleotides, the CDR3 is TGTGCCAGCAGTTACTCGGGAGGCCTGAACACTGAAGCTTTCTTT.

CDR3 sequence: CASSPVTPRTDTQYF. CDR3 nucleotide sequence: TGCGCCAGCAGCCCCGTCACTCCCCGCACAGATACGCAGTATTTT. The J gene is TRBJ2-3, the V gene TRBV4-1; D uncertain. Per germline, CDR1 MGHRA and CDR2 YSYEKL. Trimming removed 4 bases from V and 1 base from J, with 12 bases in between. This CDR3 spans 15 amino acids.

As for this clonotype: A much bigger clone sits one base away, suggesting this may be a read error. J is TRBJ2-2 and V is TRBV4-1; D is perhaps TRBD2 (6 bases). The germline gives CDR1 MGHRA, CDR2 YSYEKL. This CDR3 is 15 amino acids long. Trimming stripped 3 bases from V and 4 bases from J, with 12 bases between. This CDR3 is CASSHRDLCTGELFF. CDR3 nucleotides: TGCGCCAGCAGCCATCGGGACTTGTGCACCGGGGAGCTGTTTTTT.

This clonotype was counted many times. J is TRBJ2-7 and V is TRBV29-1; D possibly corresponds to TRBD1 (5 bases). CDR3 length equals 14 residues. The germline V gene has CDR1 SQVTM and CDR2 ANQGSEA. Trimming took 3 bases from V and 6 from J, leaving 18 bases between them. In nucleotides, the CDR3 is TGCAGCGTTGAGGAAGGAACAGGCGGCTCCGAGCAGTACTTC. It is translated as CSVEEGTGGSEQYF.

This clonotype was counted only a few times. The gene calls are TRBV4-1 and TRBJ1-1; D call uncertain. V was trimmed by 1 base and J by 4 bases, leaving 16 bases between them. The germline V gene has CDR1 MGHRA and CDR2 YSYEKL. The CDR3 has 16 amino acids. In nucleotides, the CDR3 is TGCGCCAGCAGCCAAGTCTCCGGACCCCTCGGCACTGAAGCTTTCTTT. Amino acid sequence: CASSQVSGPLGTEAFF.

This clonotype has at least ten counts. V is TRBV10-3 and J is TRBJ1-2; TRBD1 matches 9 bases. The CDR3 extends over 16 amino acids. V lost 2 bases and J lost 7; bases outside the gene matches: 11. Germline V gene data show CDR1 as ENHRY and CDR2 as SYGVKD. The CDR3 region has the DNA TGTGCCATCAGTGAGGTCACAGGGGGCGCGATTAGTGGCTACACCTTC. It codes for CAISEVTGGAISGYTF.

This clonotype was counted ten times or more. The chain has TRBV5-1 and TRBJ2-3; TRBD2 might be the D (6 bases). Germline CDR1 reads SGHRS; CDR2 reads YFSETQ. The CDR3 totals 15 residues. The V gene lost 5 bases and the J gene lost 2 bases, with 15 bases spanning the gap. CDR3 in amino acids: CASSSFGGNTDTQYF. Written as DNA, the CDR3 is TGCGCCAGCAGTTCTTTCGGCGGGAACACAGATACGCAGTATTTT.

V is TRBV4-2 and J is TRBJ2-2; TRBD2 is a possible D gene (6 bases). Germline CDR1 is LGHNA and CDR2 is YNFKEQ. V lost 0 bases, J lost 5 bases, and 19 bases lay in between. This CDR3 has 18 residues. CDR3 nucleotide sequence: TGTGCCAGCAGCCAAGAATTGGCGGGACTCACCGATACCGGGGAGCTGTTTTTT. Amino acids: CASSQELAGLTDTGELFF.

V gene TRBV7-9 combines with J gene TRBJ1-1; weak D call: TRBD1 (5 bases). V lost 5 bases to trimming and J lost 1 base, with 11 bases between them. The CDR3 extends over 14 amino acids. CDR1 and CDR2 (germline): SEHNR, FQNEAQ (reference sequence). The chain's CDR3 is CASSQTVTNTEAFF. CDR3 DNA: TGTGCCAGCAGCCAGACAGTCACGAACACTGAAGCTTTCTTT.

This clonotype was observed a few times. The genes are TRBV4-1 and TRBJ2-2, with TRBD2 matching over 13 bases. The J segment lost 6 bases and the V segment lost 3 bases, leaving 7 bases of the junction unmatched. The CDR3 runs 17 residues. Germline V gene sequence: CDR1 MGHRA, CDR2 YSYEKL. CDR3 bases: TGCGCCAGCAGCCATGAAACTAGCGGGGGGGCCGCCGGGGAGCTGTTTTTT. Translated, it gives CASSHETSGGAAGELFF.

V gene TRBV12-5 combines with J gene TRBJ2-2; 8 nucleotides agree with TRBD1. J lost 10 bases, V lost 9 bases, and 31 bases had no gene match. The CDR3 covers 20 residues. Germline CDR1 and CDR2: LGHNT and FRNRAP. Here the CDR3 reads CARGTTGRTGRNRNSVELFF. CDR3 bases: TGTGCTAGGGGGACCACTGGGCGGACAGGGAGAAACCGTAACAGTGTGGAGCTGTTTTTT.

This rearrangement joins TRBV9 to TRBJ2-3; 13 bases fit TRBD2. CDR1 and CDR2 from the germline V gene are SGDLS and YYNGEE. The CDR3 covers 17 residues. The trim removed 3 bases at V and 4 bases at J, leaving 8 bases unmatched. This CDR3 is CASSGTALAGGPDTQYF. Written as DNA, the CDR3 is TGTGCCAGCAGCGGAACCGCACTAGCGGGGGGGCCAGATACGCAGTATTTT. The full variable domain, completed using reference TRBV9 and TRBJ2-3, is DSGVTQTPKHLITATGQRVTLRCSPRSGDLSVYWYQQSLDQGLQFLIQYYNGEERAKGNILERFSAQQFPDLHSELNLSSLELGDSALYFCASSGTALAGGPDTQYFGPGTRLTVL.

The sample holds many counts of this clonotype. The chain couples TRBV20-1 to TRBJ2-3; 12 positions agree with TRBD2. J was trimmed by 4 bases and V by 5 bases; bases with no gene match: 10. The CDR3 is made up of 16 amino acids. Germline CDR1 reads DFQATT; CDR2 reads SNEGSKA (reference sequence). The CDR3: CSARFYGLAGSDTQYF. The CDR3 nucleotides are TGCAGTGCTCGTTTCTACGGACTAGCGGGGTCAGATACGCAGTATTTT.

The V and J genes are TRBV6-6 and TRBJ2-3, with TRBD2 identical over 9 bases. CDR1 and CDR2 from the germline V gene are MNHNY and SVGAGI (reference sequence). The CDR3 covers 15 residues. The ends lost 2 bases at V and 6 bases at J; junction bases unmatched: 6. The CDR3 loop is CASSYLAGLGDTQYF. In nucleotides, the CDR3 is TGTGCCAGCAGTTACCTAGCGGGATTGGGCGATACGCAGTATTTT.

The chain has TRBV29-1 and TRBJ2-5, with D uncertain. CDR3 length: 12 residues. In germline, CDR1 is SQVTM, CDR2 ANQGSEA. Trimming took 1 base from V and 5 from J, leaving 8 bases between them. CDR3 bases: TGCAGCGTTGAAGGTTTGGAGGAGACCCAGTACTTC. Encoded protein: CSVEGLEETQYF. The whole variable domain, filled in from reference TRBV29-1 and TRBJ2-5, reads SAVISQKPSRDICQRGTSLTIQCQVDSQVTMMFWYRQQPGQSLTLIATANQGSEATYESGFVIDKFPISRPNLTFSTLTVSNMSPEDSSIYLCSVEGLEETQYFGPGTRLLVL.

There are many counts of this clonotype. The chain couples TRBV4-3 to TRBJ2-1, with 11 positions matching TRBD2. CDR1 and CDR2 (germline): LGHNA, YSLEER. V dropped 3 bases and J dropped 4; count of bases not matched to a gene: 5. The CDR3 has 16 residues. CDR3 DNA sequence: TGCGCCAGCAGCCATCGGGGACTAGCGGATTACAATGAGCAGTTCTTC. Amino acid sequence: CASSHRGLADYNEQFF.

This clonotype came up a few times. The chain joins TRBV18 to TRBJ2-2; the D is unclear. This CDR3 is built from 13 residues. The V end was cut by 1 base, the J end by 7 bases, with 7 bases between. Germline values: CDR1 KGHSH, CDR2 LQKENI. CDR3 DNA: TGTGCCAGCTCACCACGGTTTGGCGGGGAGCTGTTTTTT. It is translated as CASSPRFGGELFF.

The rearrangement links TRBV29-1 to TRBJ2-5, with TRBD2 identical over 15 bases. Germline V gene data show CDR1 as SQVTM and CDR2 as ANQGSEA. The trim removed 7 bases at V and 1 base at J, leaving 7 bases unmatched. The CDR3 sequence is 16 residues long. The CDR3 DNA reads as TGCAGCGCCGACGGACTAGCGGGGGGGTTCCAAGAGACCCAGTACTTC. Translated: CSADGLAGGFQETQYF.

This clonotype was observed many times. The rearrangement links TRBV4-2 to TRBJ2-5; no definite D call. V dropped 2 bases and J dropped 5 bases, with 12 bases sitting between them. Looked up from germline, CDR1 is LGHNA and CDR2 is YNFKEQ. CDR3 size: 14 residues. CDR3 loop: CASSQIDIGETQYF. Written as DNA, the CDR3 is TGTGCCAGCAGCCAAATAGATATTGGGGAGACCCAGTACTTC.

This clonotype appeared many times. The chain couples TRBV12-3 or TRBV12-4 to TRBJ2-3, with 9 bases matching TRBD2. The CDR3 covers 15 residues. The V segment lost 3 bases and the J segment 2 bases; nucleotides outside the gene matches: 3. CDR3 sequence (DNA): TGTGCCAGCAGTTTGGGCGGGGGGGCCACAGATACGCAGTATTTT. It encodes CASSLGGGATDTQYF.

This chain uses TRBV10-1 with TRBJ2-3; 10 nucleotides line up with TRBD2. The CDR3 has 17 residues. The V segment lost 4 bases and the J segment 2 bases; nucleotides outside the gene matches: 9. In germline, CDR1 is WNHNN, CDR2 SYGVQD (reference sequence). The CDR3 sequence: CASSASGGLDFTDTQYF. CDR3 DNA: TGCGCCAGCAGTGCTAGCGGGGGCCTAGACTTCACAGATACGCAGTATTTT.

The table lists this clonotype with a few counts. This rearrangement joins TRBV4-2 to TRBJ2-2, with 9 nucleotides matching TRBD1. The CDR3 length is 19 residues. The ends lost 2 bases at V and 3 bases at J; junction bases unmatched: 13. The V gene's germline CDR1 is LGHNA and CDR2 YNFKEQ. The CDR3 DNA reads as TGTGCCAGCAGCCAAACCTGGACAGGGGTAGACAAGGACACCGGGGAGCTGTTTTTT. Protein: CASSQTWTGVDKDTGELFF.